These 15 T cell receptor beta chains were sequenced from one sample in a study of radiotherapy plus CTLA-4 blockade in lung cancer. Profiling relied on immunoSEQ multiplex PCR, and the TCRdb table lists in-frame clones only, not all of them. This table has 90,000 to 95,000 clones, roughly four fifths appearing once. This material consisted of peripheral blood, taken from a patient treated with radiotherapy plus ipilimumab. The source is a human donor with non-small cell lung cancer who had stable disease on radiotherapy plus ipilimumab.

This chain uses TRBV4-1 with TRBJ2-2, with D uncertain. Germline V gene sequence: CDR1 MGHRA, CDR2 YSYEKL. The CDR3 totals 14 residues. The V end lost 1 base, the J end lost 6 bases, and 9 bases lay between the germline ends. CDR3 nucleotides: TGCGCCAGCAGCCAAGGGAGCCACGCCGGGGAGCTGTTTTTT. Its translation: CASSQGSHAGELFF.

This clone was seen a handful of times. J is TRBJ1-4 and V is TRBV7-9, with D maybe TRBD1 (6 bases). Germline values: CDR1 SEHNR, CDR2 FQNEAQ (reference sequence). V dropped 3 bases and J dropped 8 bases, with 13 bases sitting between them. The CDR3 consists of 14 residues. This CDR3 reads CASSFSQGPEKLFF. CDR3 nucleotides: TGTGCCAGCAGCTTTTCACAGGGCCCAGAAAAACTGTTTTTT.

The chain is built from TRBV7-9 and TRBJ2-7; D possibly corresponds to TRBD2 (5 bases). Trimming left V 4 bases short and J 0 bases short, with 16 bases between. Germline-derived CDR1 and CDR2 are SEHNR and FQNEAQ (reference sequence). This CDR3 comprises 16 residues. The CDR3 loop is CASSSPGSLSSYEQYF. In DNA, the CDR3 is TGTGCCAGCAGCTCCCCGGGGAGTCTAAGCTCCTACGAGCAGTACTTC. The whole variable domain, filled in from reference TRBV7-9 and TRBJ2-7, reads DTGVSQNPRHKITKRGQNVTFRCDPISEHNRLYWYRQTLGQGPEFLTYFQNEAQLEKSRLLSDRFSAERPKGSFSTLEIQRTEQGDSAMYLCASSSPGSLSSYEQYFGPGTRLTVT.

This chain joins TRBV29-1 and TRBJ2-2; D unclear. The CDR3 is 13 residues long. V lost 3 bases, J lost 3 bases, and 8 bases lay in between. CDR1 and CDR2 (germline): SQVTM, ANQGSEA. The CDR3 reads CSVDLGYTGELFF. The CDR3 region has the DNA TGCAGCGTTGATTTGGGATACACCGGGGAGCTGTTTTTT.

The gene calls are TRBV28 and TRBJ2-3; unclear D gene. The length of the CDR3 is 11 residues. V lost 4 bases and J lost 14, with 13 bases in between. Germline CDR1 is MDHEN and CDR2 is SYDVKM. The CDR3 nucleotides are TGTGCCAGCAGTTCGACCCTCCGGAGGTATTTT. It translates to CASSSTLRRYF.

The rearrangement uses TRBV5-1 and TRBJ1-4; tentatively, D is TRBD1 (6 bases). This CDR3 has 15 amino acids. V gave up 2 bases and J gave up 1 base, with 9 bases separating them. CDR1 and CDR2 (germline): SGHRS, YFSETQ. CDR3 sequence (DNA): TGCGCCAGCAGCTTTGCAGGGGAAACTAATGAAAAACTGTTTTTT. It encodes CASSFAGETNEKLFF.

The chain carries TRBV18 and TRBJ2-7; D may be TRBD1 (6 bases). Germline V gene sequence: CDR1 KGHSH, CDR2 LQKENI. The CDR3 length is 15 residues. V was cut by 4 bases and J by 3 bases, with 16 bases left in between. The CDR3: CASSRPAAGDYEQYF. In nucleotides, the CDR3 is TGTGCCAGCTCACGTCCGGCGGCAGGGGACTACGAGCAGTACTTC.

This chain joins TRBV7-9 and TRBJ2-2; D ambiguous. Germline V gene data show CDR1 as SEHNR and CDR2 as FQNEAQ (reference sequence). V lost 7 bases, J lost 4 bases, and 10 bases lay in between. The CDR3 sequence is 13 residues long. The CDR3 loop is CASNPLSTGELFF. As DNA, the CDR3 is TGTGCCAGCAATCCTCTGTCCACCGGGGAGCTGTTTTTT.

On this clone itself: Other DNA sequences from this sample encode an identical CDR3 as well. This chain uses TRBV5-1 with TRBJ1-5, with D uncertain. The CDR3 totals 12 residues. Deletions cut 0 bases from V and 6 bases from J, with 4 bases between. Germline CDR1 SGHRS, CDR2 YFSETQ. The CDR3 DNA reads as TGCGCCAGCAGCTTGGAAGGTCAGCCCCAGCATTTT. Translating gives CASSLEGQPQHF. The full variable domain, completed using reference TRBV5-1 and TRBJ1-5, is KAGVTQTPRYLIKTRGQQVTLSCSPISGHRSVSWYQQTPGQGLQFLFEYFSETQRNKGNFPGRFSGRQFSNSRSEMNVSTLELGDSALYLCASSLEGQPQHFGDGTRLSIL.

This sequence joins TRBV2 and TRBJ1-2; possibly TRBD1 for D (5 bases). Trimming took off 7 bases at V and 14 bases at J, with 29 bases between the two ends. CDR3 length equals 15 residues. Per germline, CDR1 SNHLY and CDR2 FYNNEI. The CDR3 nucleotides read TGTGCCAGCACCCCCCAATCCGGGACGGCCGCCTTTTCTACCTTC. The encoded protein is CASTPQSGTAAFSTF.

As for this clone: The same CDR3 arises from other DNA sequences in this sample as well. The chain links TRBV5-1 to TRBJ1-1; 7 positions match TRBD1. Trimming took 0 bases from V and 1 from J; bases not matched to a gene: 0. The germline gives CDR1 SGHRS, CDR2 YFSETQ. The CDR3 extends over 14 amino acids. CDR3 loop: CASSLDRGNTEAFF. In nucleotides, the CDR3 is TGCGCCAGCAGCTTGGACAGGGGGAACACTGAAGCTTTCTTT. Filled out from reference TRBV5-1 and TRBJ1-1, the complete variable domain reads KAGVTQTPRYLIKTRGQQVTLSCSPISGHRSVSWYQQTPGQGLQFLFEYFSETQRNKGNFPGRFSGRQFSNSRSEMNVSTLELGDSALYLCASSLDRGNTEAFFGQGTRLTVV.

The rearrangement uses TRBV6-5 and TRBJ2-4; 7 bases fit TRBD1. Germline CDR1 and CDR2: MNHEY and SVGAGI. The junction had 3 bases not matched to a gene; V was cut back by 6 bases and J by 1 base. The CDR3 spans 14 residues. The CDR3 sequence: CASRQQGAKNIQYF. CDR3 in DNA: TGTGCCAGCAGGCAACAGGGGGCCAAAAACATTCAGTACTTC.

The chain carries TRBV19 and TRBJ1-2; D perhaps matches TRBD1 (5 bases). This CDR3 has 14 residues. The germline V gene has CDR1 LNHDA and CDR2 SQIVND (reference sequence). V was trimmed by 3 bases and J by 4 bases, leaving 12 bases between them. The CDR3 loop is CASSMVLGVYGYTF. CDR3 nucleotides: TGTGCCAGTAGTATGGTTCTGGGGGTCTATGGCTACACCTTC. Filled out from reference TRBV19 and TRBJ1-2, the complete variable domain reads DGGITQSPKYLFRKEGQNVTLSCEQNLNHDAMYWYRQDPGQGLRLIYYSQIVNDFQKGDIAEGYSVSREKKESFPLTVTSAQKNPTAFYLCASSMVLGVYGYTFGSGTRLTVV.

The chain employs TRBV19 and TRBJ2-5, with D tentatively TRBD2 (6 bases). The CDR3 contains 16 residues. V was pared by 0 bases and J by 3 bases, with 14 bases between. CDR1 is LNHDA and CDR2 is SQIVND in the germline V gene (reference sequence). CDR3 protein: CASSIDPRGGKETQYF. The CDR3 DNA sequence: TGTGCCAGTAGTATAGACCCGCGGGGCGGAAAAGAGACCCAGTACTTC.

The V call is TRBV4-1, the J call TRBJ2-3; TRBD2 agrees at 12 bases. Germline CDR1 and CDR2: MGHRA and YSYEKL. The CDR3 has 16 residues. V shed 0 bases and J 4 bases; nucleotides not matched to a gene: 2. The CDR3 nucleotides read TGCGCCAGCAGCCAAGAGCTAGCGGGGGGGCCAGATACGCAGTATTTT. Its protein is CASSQELAGGPDTQYF.